These 32 T cell receptor beta chains came from one sample sequenced in a study of T-cell reconstitution after alpha-beta-depleted transplantation in children. Unique molecular identifiers were used to barcode this TCRbeta library. TCRdb recomputed calls from the PCR reads with MiXCR, one row per CDR3 protein. The profile shows around 490,000 distinct CDR3 sequences, about an eighth of them singletons. The starting material was PBMCs, mostly from graft donor cells, obtained 180 days after TCRalphabeta/CD19-depleted stem cell transplant. These receptors all stem from a female patient aged 2-15 years who had a stem cell transplant for aplastic anemia, so the T cells may come from the graft donor.

The chain carries TRBV27 and TRBJ2-5, with D perhaps TRBD1 (6 bases). Germline values: CDR1 MNHEY, CDR2 SMNVEV (reference sequence). This CDR3 spans 14 amino acids. The V gene lost 5 bases and the J gene lost 2 bases, with 12 bases spanning the gap. The CDR3 coding sequence is TGTGCCAGCAGTGGGGGACAACATCAAGAGACCCAGTACTTC. The encoded protein is CASSGGQHQETQYF.

This rearrangement joins TRBV9 to TRBJ2-7; no definite D call. Germline CDR1 reads SGDLS; CDR2 reads YYNGEE. Trimming removed 1 base from V and 3 bases from J, with 11 bases in between. The CDR3 totals 14 residues. CDR3 DNA sequence: TGTGCCAGCAGCGTAACCCCAGACGTCTACGAGCAGTACTTC. Protein: CASSVTPDVYEQYF.

This clonotype was seen only a few times. The chain is built from TRBV4-3 and TRBJ2-5; tentative D call: TRBD1 (6 bases). V was trimmed by 2 bases and J by 5 bases, leaving 12 bases between them. CDR1 and CDR2 (germline): LGHNA, YSLEER. This CDR3 has 14 amino acids. CDR3 nucleotide sequence: TGCGCCAGCAGCCAAACCAGGGGCTGGGAGACCCAGTACTTC. Its translation is CASSQTRGWETQYF.

This clonotype was counted ten times or more. The genes are TRBV14 and TRBJ2-2; possibly TRBD2 for D (6 bases). Trimming took 2 bases from V and 2 from J, leaving 9 bases between them. Germline assignment: CDR1 SGHDN and CDR2 FVKESK. This CDR3 region has 15 residues. The CDR3 region has the DNA TGTGCCAGCAGCCAACGGGGGTTCAACACCGGGGAGCTGTTTTTT. Translation: CASSQRGFNTGELFF.

This clonotype has just a few counts. V usage is TRBV3-1 and J usage is TRBJ2-7; D is possibly TRBD1 or TRBD2 (5 bases each). Germline CDR1 is LGHDT and CDR2 is YNNKEL (reference sequence). This CDR3 is built from 17 residues. The V gene lost 2 bases and the J gene lost 0 bases, with 17 bases spanning the gap. The CDR3 sequence is CASSQPSGRRNSYEQYF. The CDR3 DNA reads as TGTGCCAGCAGCCAACCATCGGGACGGCGAAACTCCTACGAGCAGTACTTC.

This clonotype was picked up many times. This chain connects TRBV7-8 to TRBJ2-7; 10 bases match TRBD1. J lost 0 bases, V lost 5 bases, and 4 bases had no gene match. The CDR3 length is 15 residues. Germline V gene data show CDR1 as SGHVS and CDR2 as FQNEAQ. The CDR3 reads CASSTGQGSSYEQYF. The CDR3 nucleotides are TGTGCCAGCAGCACGGGACAGGGGAGCTCCTACGAGCAGTACTTC. The full variable domain, rest sourced from reference TRBV7-8 and TRBJ2-7, is GAGVSQSPRYKVAKRGQDVALRCDPISGHVSLFWYQQALGQGPEFLTYFQNEAQLDKSGLPSDRFFAERPEGSVSTLKIQRTQQEDSAVYLCASSTGQGSSYEQYFGPGTRLTVT.

The rearrangement links TRBV3-1 to TRBJ2-1; 9 bases map to TRBD1. Per the germline V gene, CDR1 is LGHDT and CDR2 is YNNKEL (reference sequence). The CDR3 length is 19 residues. V trimming: 5 bases; J trimming: 7 bases; junction bases outside the gene matches: 21. The CDR3 region is CASSYRTGVAGEFVNEQFF. The CDR3 nucleotides are TGTGCCAGCAGCTATCGGACAGGGGTAGCGGGCGAGTTTGTGAATGAGCAGTTCTTC.

This clonotype showed up just a few times. J is TRBJ2-3 and V is TRBV12-3 or TRBV12-4; D remains unclear. The CDR3 covers 12 residues. Trimming shortened V by 6 bases and J by 5 bases, and 9 bases separated the two germline ends. The CDR3 protein is CASRRSGDTQYF. As DNA, the CDR3 is TGTGCCAGCAGGCGGTCGGGAGATACGCAGTATTTT.

In this sample, this clonotype turned up many times. The rearrangement links TRBV6-2 or TRBV6-3 to TRBJ2-3; 10 positions match TRBD2. Per the germline V gene, CDR1 is MNHEY and CDR2 is SVGEGT. This CDR3 is 16 amino acids long. The ends lost 2 bases at V and 6 bases at J; junction bases unmatched: 8. CDR3 region: CASSYRLAGVLDTQYF. The DNA for the CDR3 is TGTGCCAGCAGTTACCGGCTAGCGGGAGTTTTGGATACGCAGTATTTT.

This clonotype was seen a few times. CDR3 residues: CASSQRDGGVGNEQFF. The CDR3, as DNA: TGTGCCAGCAGCCAAAGGGACGGGGGAGTCGGCAATGAGCAGTTCTTC. The rearrangement links TRBV7-9 to TRBJ2-1, with D tentatively TRBD2 (6 bases). This CDR3 is built from 16 residues. V was cut by 5 bases and J by 6 bases, with 20 bases left in between. Per the germline V gene, CDR1 is SEHNR and CDR2 is FQNEAQ (reference sequence).

The table lists this clonotype with a few counts. This chain joins TRBV12-3 or TRBV12-4 and TRBJ2-7, with D perhaps TRBD1 (5 bases). The CDR3 is made up of 13 amino acids. V lost 3 bases and J lost 4, with 10 bases in between. CDR3 in amino acids: CASSFGRQYEQYV. For the CDR3, the DNA is TGTGCCAGCAGTTTCGGTAGACAGTACGAGCAGTACGTC.

This clonotype was observed a few times. The rearrangement joins TRBV6-2 or TRBV6-3 to TRBJ2-7, with 7 bases matching TRBD2. The V and J ends lost 6 bases and 3 bases, in that order; junction bases with no gene match: 11. CDR3 length equals 15 residues. The germline CDR1 and CDR2 sequences are MNHEY and SVGEGT. The CDR3 region is CASSPLGRENYEQYV. CDR3 nucleotide sequence: TGTGCCAGCAGCCCCCTGGGGCGGGAGAACTACGAGCAGTACGTC.

This clonotype was recorded a few times. The chain joins TRBV20-1 to TRBJ2-1, with TRBD2 as a possible D gene (5 bases). Looked up from germline, CDR1 is DFQATT and CDR2 is SNEGSKA (reference sequence). The CDR3 has 17 residues. Trimming stripped 1 base from V and 0 bases from J, with 16 bases between. The CDR3 DNA reads TGCAGTGCTAGAGGCTCGGGGTCCAAGAGCTCCTACAATGAGCAGTTCTTC. The encoded protein is CSARGSGSKSSYNEQFF.

The rearrangement joins TRBV10-3 to TRBJ1-1; possible D gene TRBD1, 5 bases. Between the trimmed V and J ends, which lost 9 bases and 4 bases, there was a span of 15 bases. The CDR3 contains 13 residues. From germline, CDR1 is ENHRY and CDR2 SYGVKD. The chain's CDR3 is CAIRDRVGTEAFF. The CDR3 nucleotides are TGTGCCATTAGAGACAGAGTGGGCACTGAAGCTTTCTTT.

Only a few counts were recorded for this clonotype. The rearrangement joins TRBV29-1 to TRBJ2-3; 8 bases line up with TRBD2. V shed 3 bases and J 1 base; nucleotides not matched to a gene: 6. The CDR3 length is 15 residues. CDR1 and CDR2 from the germline V gene are SQVTM and ANQGSEA. Here the CDR3 DNA reads TGCAGCGTTGACAATCGCGGGAGGCGCACAGATACGCAGTATTTT. It codes for CSVDNRGRRTDTQYF.

This clonotype turned up a few times. The chain combines TRBV28 with TRBJ1-2, with D unclear. V was pared by 8 bases and J by 8 bases, with 12 bases between. Germline CDR1 is MDHEN and CDR2 is SYDVKM. CDR3 size: 11 residues. CDR3: CASGTPAGYTF. The CDR3 bases are TGTGCCAGCGGAACCCCGGCGGGCTACACCTTC.

The chain couples TRBV5-1 to TRBJ2-1; D assignment may be TRBD1 or TRBD2 (5 bases each). The CDR3 contains 19 residues. Germline V gene lookup returns CDR1 SGHRS and CDR2 YFSETQ. Trimming took 0 bases from V and 4 from J, leaving 23 bases between them. The CDR3 sequence: CASSLDATGTARGYNEQFF. The CDR3 region has the DNA TGCGCCAGCAGCTTGGACGCCACAGGCACTGCTAGAGGGTACAATGAGCAGTTCTTC.

A few counts support this clonotype. V and J are TRBV24-1 and TRBJ2-2; possible D gene TRBD2, 5 bases. The CDR3 has 14 residues. Per germline, CDR1 KGHDR and CDR2 SFDVKD. V was pared by 2 bases and J by 5 bases, with 8 bases between. CDR3 DNA: TGTGCCACCAGTGATTCCTGGAGGACCGGGGAGCTGTTTTTT. Its translation: CATSDSWRTGELFF.

In its sample, this clonotype was seen a few times. The chain couples TRBV20-1 to TRBJ2-5; 15 bases are shared with TRBD2. Germline lookup yields CDR1 DFQATT and CDR2 SNEGSKA (reference sequence). The CDR3 runs to 20 residues. Trimming took 5 bases from V and 5 from J; bases not matched to a gene: 21. CDR3: CSAPPPTLGLAGGPSETQYF. Written as DNA, the CDR3 is TGCAGTGCTCCGCCGCCGACCTTAGGACTAGCGGGAGGGCCCTCGGAGACCCAGTACTTC.

This clonotype was detected only a few times. The chain links TRBV29-1 to TRBJ2-3; TRBD2 matches at 11 bases. Unmatched junction bases numbered 9, after V lost 4 bases and J lost 3 bases. Per the germline V gene, CDR1 is SQVTM and CDR2 is ANQGSEA. The CDR3 length is 16 residues. The CDR3 region is CSVAGGLAGGTDTQYF. CDR3 DNA: TGCAGCGTTGCCGGAGGACTAGCGGGCGGGACAGATACGCAGTATTTT.

This clonotype was seen many times. V gene TRBV29-1 combines with J gene TRBJ2-5; 8 nucleotides line up with TRBD1. Germline assignment: CDR1 SQVTM and CDR2 ANQGSEA. The J segment lost 4 bases and the V segment lost 6 bases, leaving 7 bases of the junction unmatched. This CDR3 contains 13 residues. The CDR3 nucleotides are TGCAGCGTCCGACCAGGGGGCCGAGAGACCCAGTACTTC. As protein: CSVRPGGRETQYF.

The rearrangement uses TRBV19 and TRBJ1-1; possible D gene TRBD1, 5 bases. This CDR3 has 17 residues. The germline V gene encodes CDR1 LNHDA and CDR2 SQIVND (reference sequence). The V and J ends lost 3 bases and 1 base respectively, with 18 bases between them. CDR3 DNA sequence: TGTGCCAGTAGTATGGGGCAGACCAAACCTTCGAACACTGAAGCTTTCTTT. As protein: CASSMGQTKPSNTEAFF.

At least ten counts were recorded for this clonotype. This rearrangement joins TRBV29-1 to TRBJ2-2; D may be TRBD1 (6 bases). This CDR3 comprises 14 residues. From germline, CDR1 is SQVTM and CDR2 ANQGSEA. The germline V and J ends were trimmed by 4 bases and 2 bases, with 11 bases remaining between them. The CDR3 DNA reads as TGCAGCGTTGCCGGGACACGTAACACCGGGGAGCTGTTTTTT. It specifies CSVAGTRNTGELFF.

The V and J genes are TRBV9 and TRBJ2-6; 8 nucleotides align to TRBD2. CDR1 SGDLS and CDR2 YYNGEE come from the germline V gene. The CDR3 is 24 residues long. J was trimmed by 2 bases and V by 1 base; bases with no gene match: 26. This CDR3 reads CASSVSVVLISGGLELPGANVLTF. DNA of the CDR3: TGTGCCAGCAGCGTATCAGTTGTTTTAATATCGGGAGGGTTGGAACTACCTGGGGCCAACGTCCTGACTTTC.

This CDR3 reads CASSYLDPPSYEQYV. The CDR3, as DNA: TGTGCCAGCAGTTACCTTGACCCGCCCTCCTACGAGCAGTACGTC. V usage is TRBV12-3 or TRBV12-4 and J usage is TRBJ2-7; unclear D gene. This CDR3 has 15 residues. V was cut by 4 bases and J by 0 bases, with 13 bases left in between.

This clonotype showed up just a few times. V is TRBV12-3 or TRBV12-4 and J is TRBJ2-2; 9 nucleotides align to TRBD2. V was pared by 8 bases and J by 1 base, with 14 bases of the junction left unmatched. The CDR3 consists of 18 residues. The CDR3 sequence is CASVNPILAGKNTGELFF. Here the CDR3 DNA reads TGTGCCAGCGTCAACCCGATTCTAGCGGGGAAGAACACCGGGGAGCTGTTTTTT.

This clonotype was found a few times. The chain has TRBV4-3 and TRBJ2-4, with 9 bases lining up with TRBD1. This CDR3 spans 17 amino acids. Trimming removed 4 bases from V and 2 bases from J; junction bases left unmatched: 9. Per the germline V gene, CDR1 is LGHNA and CDR2 is YSLEER. CDR3 nucleotide sequence: TGCGCCAGCAGCCTTTCCGGGACAGGGTGGACCAAAAACATTCAGTACTTC. It codes for CASSLSGTGWTKNIQYF.

In its sample, this clonotype was seen many times. The rearrangement links TRBV5-1 to TRBJ2-5; D remains unclear. Trimming left V 4 bases short and J 2 bases short, with 3 bases between. The CDR3 runs 11 residues. Germline-derived CDR1 and CDR2 are SGHRS and YFSETQ. In DNA form, the CDR3 reads TGCGCCAGCAGCGGACAAGAGACCCAGTACTTC. It is translated as CASSGQETQYF.

This clonotype was seen at least ten times. The chain carries TRBV15 and TRBJ1-5, with 10 bases lining up with TRBD1. The V gene's germline CDR1 is LNHNV and CDR2 YYDKDF (reference sequence). This CDR3 is 18 amino acids long. Trimming at V came to 0 bases and at J to 4 bases, leaving 9 bases not matched to a gene. CDR3 in DNA: TGTGCCACCAGCAGAGATGGGGGGGACAGGGGTGGGAATCAGCCCCAGCATTTT. Protein sequence: CATSRDGGDRGGNQPQHF.

This clonotype was seen more than once but under ten times. V and J are TRBV9 and TRBJ1-1; perhaps TRBD1 as D (6 bases). Trimming took 3 bases from V and 6 from J, leaving 12 bases between them. Germline assignment: CDR1 SGDLS and CDR2 YYNGEE. The CDR3 spans 13 residues. CDR3 DNA sequence: TGTGCCAGCAGCGACGAACCAGGGGCTGAAGCTTTCTTT. Its translation: CASSDEPGAEAFF.

This clonotype was counted between two and nine times. The chain joins TRBV6-2 or TRBV6-3 to TRBJ2-2; D not resolved. The V gene's germline CDR1 is MNHEY and CDR2 SVGEGT. The V gene lost 4 bases and the J gene lost 4 bases, with 4 bases spanning the gap. The CDR3 contains 12 residues. The CDR3 DNA reads TGTGCCAGCAGTTTTATCACCGGGGAGCTGTTTTTT. Translating it yields CASSFITGELFF.

This chain connects TRBV28 to TRBJ1-5; D unresolved. Germline V lookup: CDR1 MDHEN, CDR2 SYDVKM. V dropped 3 bases and J dropped 8 bases, with 5 bases sitting between them. The CDR3 runs to 11 residues. The DNA for the CDR3 is TGTGCCAGCAGTTTTAGGGAGCCCCAGCATTTT. This translates into CASSFREPQHF.